The 3 T cell receptor beta chains below all came from one sample that was sequenced in a study of cytomegalovirus exposure and HLA in healthy donors (dated by TCRdb to 2016 to 2017). Library preparation was by the immunoSEQ multiplex PCR assay. The immuneACCESS repertoire file appears here via TCRdb, limited to in-frame rearrangements. These files lack a portion of the clones; in checked studies, under half of the deficit traces to unresolved V genes, and the cause of the others is not known. The sample data list under 130,000 clones, and more than 85% of these were observed just once. In total, the top ten clones hold approximately 4% of the sample. The sequencing input was PBMCs. These receptors were obtained from a woman aged 18-29 years in good health and CMV-seropositive.

The chain combines TRBV7-3 with TRBJ2-3; D remains unclear. CDR1 is SGHTA, CDR2 FQGTGA, per germline. Deletions cut 5 bases from V and 1 base from J, with 10 bases between. The CDR3 loop spans 14 amino acids. The CDR3 region is CASSRRVGTDTQYF. The CDR3 DNA follows: TGTGCCAGCAGCCGACGGGTGGGCACAGATACGCAGTATTTT.

The V call is TRBV9, the J call TRBJ2-7; TRBD2 matches at 9 bases. This CDR3 has 15 residues. Germline lookup yields CDR1 SGDLS and CDR2 YYNGEE. J gave up 4 bases and V 0 bases, and 5 bases lay outside the gene matches. The chain's CDR3 is CASSVGTSVLYEQYF. CDR3 DNA: TGTGCCAGCAGCGTAGGGACTAGCGTGCTATACGAGCAGTACTTC. Complete variable domain (other parts from reference TRBV9 and TRBJ2-7): DSGVTQTPKHLITATGQRVTLRCSPRSGDLSVYWYQQSLDQGLQFLIQYYNGEERAKGNILERFSAQQFPDLHSELNLSSLELGDSALYFCASSVGTSVLYEQYFGPGTRLTVT.

The chain uses TRBV5-6 and TRBJ1-5; 9 bases are a match to TRBD1. The CDR3 is made up of 16 amino acids. Germline values: CDR1 SGHDT, CDR2 YYEEEE. J lost 1 base, V lost 3 bases, and 5 bases had no gene match. The CDR3 reads CASSSTGGVSNQPQHF. CDR3 in DNA: TGTGCCAGCAGCTCCACAGGGGGCGTAAGCAATCAGCCCCAGCATTTT.